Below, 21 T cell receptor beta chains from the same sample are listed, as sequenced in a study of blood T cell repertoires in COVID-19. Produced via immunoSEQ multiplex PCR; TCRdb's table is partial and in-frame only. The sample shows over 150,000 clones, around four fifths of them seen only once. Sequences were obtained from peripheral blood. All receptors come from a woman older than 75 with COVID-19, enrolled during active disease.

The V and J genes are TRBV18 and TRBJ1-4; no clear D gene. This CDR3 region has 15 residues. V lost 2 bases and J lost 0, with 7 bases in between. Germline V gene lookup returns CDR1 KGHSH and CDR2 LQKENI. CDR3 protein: CASSPEHATNEKLFF. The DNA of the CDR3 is TGTGCCAGCTCACCAGAGCATGCAACTAATGAAAAACTGTTTTTT.

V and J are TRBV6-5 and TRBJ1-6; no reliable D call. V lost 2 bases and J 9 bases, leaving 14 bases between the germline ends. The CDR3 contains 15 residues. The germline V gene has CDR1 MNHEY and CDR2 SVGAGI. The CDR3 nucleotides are TGTGCCAGCAGTTACGAACGGCGACTCGGTTCACCCCTCCACTTT. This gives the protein CASSYERRLGSPLHF.

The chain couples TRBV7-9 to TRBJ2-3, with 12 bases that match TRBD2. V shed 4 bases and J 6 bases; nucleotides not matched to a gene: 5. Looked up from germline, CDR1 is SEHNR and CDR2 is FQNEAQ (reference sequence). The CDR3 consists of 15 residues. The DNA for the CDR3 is TGTGCCAGCAGCTCTAGCGGGGGGGGTGTGGATACGCAGTATTTT. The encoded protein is CASSSSGGGVDTQYF.

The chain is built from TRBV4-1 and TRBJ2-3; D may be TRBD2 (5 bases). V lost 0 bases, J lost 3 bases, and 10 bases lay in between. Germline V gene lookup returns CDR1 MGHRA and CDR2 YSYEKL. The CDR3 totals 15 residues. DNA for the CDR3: TGCGCCAGCAGCCAAGATCTGGACTCGACAGATACGCAGTATTTT. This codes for CASSQDLDSTDTQYF.

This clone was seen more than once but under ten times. In DNA, the CDR3 is TGTGCCAGTAGATCGGCACAGACTAATGAAAAACTGTTTTTT. Translation: CASRSAQTNEKLFF. This chain links TRBV19 with TRBJ1-4, with D unresolved. Germline V CDR1 and CDR2: LNHDA, SQIVND (reference sequence). The CDR3 runs 14 residues. The V gene lost 6 bases and the J gene lost 2 bases, with 10 bases spanning the gap.

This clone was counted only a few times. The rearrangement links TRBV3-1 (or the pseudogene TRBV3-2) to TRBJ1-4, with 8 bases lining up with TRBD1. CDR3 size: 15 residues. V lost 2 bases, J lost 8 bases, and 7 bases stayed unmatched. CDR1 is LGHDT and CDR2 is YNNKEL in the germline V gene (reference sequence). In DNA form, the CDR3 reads TGTGCCAGCAGCCAATCGGGACAGGTCCGCGAAAAACTGTTTTTT. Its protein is CASSQSGQVREKLFF.

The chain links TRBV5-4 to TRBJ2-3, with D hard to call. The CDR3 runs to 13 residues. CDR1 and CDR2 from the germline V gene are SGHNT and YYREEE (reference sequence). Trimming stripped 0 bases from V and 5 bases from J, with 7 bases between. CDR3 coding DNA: TGTGCCAGCAGCTTGGACCCGGTAGATACGCAGTATTTT. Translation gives CASSLDPVDTQYF.

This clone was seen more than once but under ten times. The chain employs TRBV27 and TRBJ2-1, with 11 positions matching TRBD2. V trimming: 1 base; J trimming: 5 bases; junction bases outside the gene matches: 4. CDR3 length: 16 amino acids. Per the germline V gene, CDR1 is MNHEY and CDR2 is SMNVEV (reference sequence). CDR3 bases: TGTGCCAGCAGTTTATACCTAGCGGGAGGAAACAATGAGCAGTTCTTC. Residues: CASSLYLAGGNNEQFF.

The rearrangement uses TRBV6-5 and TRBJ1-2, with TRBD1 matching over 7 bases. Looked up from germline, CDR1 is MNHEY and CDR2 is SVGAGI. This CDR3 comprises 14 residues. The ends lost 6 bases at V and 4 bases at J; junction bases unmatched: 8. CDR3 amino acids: CASSLRGASYGYTF. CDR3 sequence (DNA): TGTGCCAGCAGCCTCAGGGGGGCGTCCTATGGCTACACCTTC.

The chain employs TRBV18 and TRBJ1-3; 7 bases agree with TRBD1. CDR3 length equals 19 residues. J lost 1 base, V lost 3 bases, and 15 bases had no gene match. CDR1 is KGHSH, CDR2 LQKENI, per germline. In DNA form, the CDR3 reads TGTGCCAGCTCACCTAATTTCCCCGGGACAGAACCATCTGGAAACACCATATATTTT. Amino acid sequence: CASSPNFPGTEPSGNTIYF.

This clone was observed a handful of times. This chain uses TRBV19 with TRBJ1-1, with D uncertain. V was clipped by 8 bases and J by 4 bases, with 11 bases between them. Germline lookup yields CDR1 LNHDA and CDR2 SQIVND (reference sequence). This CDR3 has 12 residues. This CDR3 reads CASRTGITEAFF. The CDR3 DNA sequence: TGTGCCAGTCGAACGGGGATCACTGAAGCTTTCTTT.

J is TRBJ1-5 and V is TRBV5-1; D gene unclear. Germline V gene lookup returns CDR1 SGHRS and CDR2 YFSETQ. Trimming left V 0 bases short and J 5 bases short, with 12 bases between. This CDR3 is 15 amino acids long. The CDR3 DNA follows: TGCGCCAGCAGCTTGGCCGCGGGGAGAGATCAGCCCCAGCATTTT. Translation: CASSLAAGRDQPQHF. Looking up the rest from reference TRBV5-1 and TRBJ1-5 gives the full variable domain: KAGVTQTPRYLIKTRGQQVTLSCSPISGHRSVSWYQQTPGQGLQFLFEYFSETQRNKGNFPGRFSGRQFSNSRSEMNVSTLELGDSALYLCASSLAAGRDQPQHFGDGTRLSIL.

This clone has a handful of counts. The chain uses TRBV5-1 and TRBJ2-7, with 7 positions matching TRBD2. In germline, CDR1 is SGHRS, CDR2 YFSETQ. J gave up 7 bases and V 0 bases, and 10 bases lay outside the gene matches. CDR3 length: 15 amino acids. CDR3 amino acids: CASSLAREGHGEQYF. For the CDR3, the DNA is TGCGCCAGCAGCTTGGCCAGGGAGGGTCACGGGGAGCAGTACTTC. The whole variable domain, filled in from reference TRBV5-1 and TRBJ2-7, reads KAGVTQTPRYLIKTRGQQVTLSCSPISGHRSVSWYQQTPGQGLQFLFEYFSETQRNKGNFPGRFSGRQFSNSRSEMNVSTLELGDSALYLCASSLAREGHGEQYFGPGTRLTVT.

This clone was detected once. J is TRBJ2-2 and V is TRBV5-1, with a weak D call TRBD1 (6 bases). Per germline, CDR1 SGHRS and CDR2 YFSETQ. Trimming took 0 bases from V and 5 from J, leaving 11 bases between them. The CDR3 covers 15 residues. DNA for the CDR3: TGCGCCAGCAGCTTGGGCGCAGGGGTTACCGGGGAGCTGTTTTTT. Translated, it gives CASSLGAGVTGELFF.

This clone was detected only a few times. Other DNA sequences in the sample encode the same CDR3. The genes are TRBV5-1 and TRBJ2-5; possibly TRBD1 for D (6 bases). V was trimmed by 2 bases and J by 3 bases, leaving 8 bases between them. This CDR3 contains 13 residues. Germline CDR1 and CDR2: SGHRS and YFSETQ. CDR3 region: CASSFSGEETQYF. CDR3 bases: TGCGCCAGCAGCTTCTCAGGGGAAGAGACCCAGTACTTC.

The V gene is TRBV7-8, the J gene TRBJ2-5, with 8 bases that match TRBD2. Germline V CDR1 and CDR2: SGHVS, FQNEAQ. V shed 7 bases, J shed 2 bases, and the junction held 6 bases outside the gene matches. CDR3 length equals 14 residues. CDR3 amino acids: CASNGGGPQETQYF. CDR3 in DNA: TGTGCCAGCAATGGCGGGGGGCCGCAAGAGACCCAGTACTTC. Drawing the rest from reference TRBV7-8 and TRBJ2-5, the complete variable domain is GAGVSQSPRYKVAKRGQDVALRCDPISGHVSLFWYQQALGQGPEFLTYFQNEAQLDKSGLPSDRFFAERPEGSVSTLKIQRTQQEDSAVYLCASNGGGPQETQYFGPGTRLLVL.

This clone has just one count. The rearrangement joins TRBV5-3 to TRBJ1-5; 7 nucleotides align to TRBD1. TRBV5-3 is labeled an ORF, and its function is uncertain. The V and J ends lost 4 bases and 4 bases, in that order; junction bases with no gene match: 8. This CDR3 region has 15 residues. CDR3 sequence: CARSKAGTANQPQHF. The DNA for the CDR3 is TGTGCCAGAAGCAAGGCCGGGACAGCAAATCAGCCCCAGCATTTT.

The CDR3: CSVEIIEGTRETQYF. The CDR3 DNA reads TGCAGCGTTGAAATCATCGAGGGGACACGGGAGACCCAGTACTTC. The genes are TRBV29-1 and TRBJ2-5; D may be TRBD1 (6 bases). Trimming pared 2 bases from V and 5 bases from J, leaving 18 bases between. CDR3 length: 15 residues. Per the germline V gene, CDR1 is SQVTM and CDR2 is ANQGSEA.

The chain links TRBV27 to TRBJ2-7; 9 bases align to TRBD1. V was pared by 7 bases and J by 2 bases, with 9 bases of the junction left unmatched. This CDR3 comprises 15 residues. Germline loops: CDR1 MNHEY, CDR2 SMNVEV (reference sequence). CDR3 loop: CASKPETGGTYEQYF. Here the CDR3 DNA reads TGTGCCAGCAAACCCGAGACAGGGGGAACCTACGAGCAGTACTTC.

The CDR3 nucleotides are TGTGCCAGCAGCCCGCTAGATTCGAACACTGAAGCTTTCTTT. The encoded protein is CASSPLDSNTEAFF. V usage is TRBV7-2 and J usage is TRBJ1-1; D not resolved. With 5 bases removed from V and 1 base from J, the gap between germline ends came to 11 bases. The CDR3 spans 14 residues. CDR1 is SGHTA, CDR2 FQGNSA, per germline.

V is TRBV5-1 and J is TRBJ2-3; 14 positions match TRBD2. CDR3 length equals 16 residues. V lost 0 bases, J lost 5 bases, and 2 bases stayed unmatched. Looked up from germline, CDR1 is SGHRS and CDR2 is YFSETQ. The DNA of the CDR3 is TGCGCCAGCAGCTTGGGACTAGCGGGGGGGCAAGATACGCAGTATTTT. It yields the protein CASSLGLAGGQDTQYF.